Below, 27 T cell receptor beta chains from the same sample are listed, as sequenced in a study of blood T cell repertoires in COVID-19. Clones were sequenced by immunoSEQ multiplex PCR, and TCRdb holds only the in-frame ones, with some missing. The sample holds some 250,000 clones, roughly nine tenths seen once. The sequenced sample consisted of PBMCs or T cells enriched from blood (not recorded which). Every receptor here comes from a woman under 40 with acute COVID-19.

The gene calls are TRBV6-5 and TRBJ1-1, with unresolved D. With 7 bases removed from V and 0 bases from J, the gap between germline ends came to 15 bases. Per the germline V gene, CDR1 is MNHEY and CDR2 is SVGAGI. The CDR3 runs to 15 residues. CDR3 nucleotide sequence: TGTGCCAGCATGGAGGTCCCGAGAGTGAACACTGAAGCTTTCTTT. Amino acid sequence: CASMEVPRVNTEAFF.

This chain uses TRBV2 with TRBJ1-1; D gene ambiguous. The germline V gene encodes CDR1 SNHLY and CDR2 FYNNEI. The CDR3 has 15 amino acids. V dropped 2 bases and J dropped 3 bases, with 13 bases sitting between them. CDR3 nucleotides: TGTGCCAGCAGTGAAACGGCAGGTTGGGACACTGAAGCTTTCTTT. This sequence encodes CASSETAGWDTEAFF.

V and J are TRBV4-3 and TRBJ2-5; tentative D call: TRBD2 (6 bases). There are 15 residues in the CDR3. V shed 1 base and J shed 0 bases, with 9 bases lying between them. Per germline, CDR1 LGHNA and CDR2 YSLEER. The CDR3 region is CASSQVRGDQETQYF. In nucleotides, the CDR3 is TGCGCCAGCAGCCAAGTGCGGGGAGACCAAGAGACCCAGTACTTC.

The chain combines TRBV11-2 with TRBJ2-2; TRBD2 aligns across 8 bases. The germline V gene has CDR1 SGHAT and CDR2 FQNNGV. The CDR3 spans 15 residues. V gave up 1 base and J gave up 3 bases; unmatched junction bases: 1. CDR3 sequence reads: CASSLVGGDTGELFF. Here the CDR3 DNA reads TGTGCCAGCAGCTTAGTCGGGGGGGACACCGGGGAGCTGTTTTTT. The whole variable domain, filled in from reference TRBV11-2 and TRBJ2-2, reads EAGVAQSPRYKIIEKRQSVAFWCNPISGHATLYWYQQILGQGPKLLIQFQNNGVVDDSQLPKDRFSAERLKGVDSTLKIQPAKLEDSAVYLCASSLVGGDTGELFFGEGSRLTVL.

V and J are TRBV10-1 and TRBJ1-1; 7 nucleotides line up with TRBD1. Per the germline V gene, CDR1 is WNHNN and CDR2 is SYGVQD (reference sequence). The CDR3 is 15 residues long. J lost 5 bases, V lost 0 bases, and 6 bases had no gene match. CDR3 loop: CASSESRQGVTEAFF. CDR3 coding DNA: TGCGCCAGCAGTGAGTCGAGACAGGGAGTAACTGAAGCTTTCTTT.

This clone turned up a few times. The V gene is TRBV10-3, the J gene TRBJ1-1, with 7 bases lining up with TRBD1. Unmatched junction bases numbered 2, after V lost 2 bases and J lost 2 bases. The germline V gene has CDR1 ENHRY and CDR2 SYGVKD. This CDR3 region has 14 residues. The CDR3 region has the DNA TGTGCCATCAGTGAGAGGACAGGAAACACTGAAGCTTTCTTT. It specifies CAISERTGNTEAFF.

This rearrangement joins TRBV18 to TRBJ1-2, with 11 bases matching TRBD1. The CDR3 sequence is 16 residues long. Germline V lookup: CDR1 KGHSH, CDR2 LQKENI. V dropped 3 bases and J dropped 8; count of bases not matched to a gene: 11. CDR3: CASSPTPGQGVGGYTF. In nucleotides, the CDR3 is TGTGCCAGCTCACCTACACCGGGACAGGGGGTAGGAGGCTACACCTTC.

CDR3 residues: CATSRGEGHMAFF. The CDR3 DNA sequence: TGTGCCACCAGCAGAGGTGAGGGACATATGGCTTTCTTT. The chain uses TRBV15 and TRBJ1-1; D perhaps matches TRBD1 (6 bases). The germline CDR1 and CDR2 sequences are LNHNV and YYDKDF (reference sequence). V was pared by 1 base and J by 11 bases, with 14 bases between. There are 13 residues in the CDR3.

The rearrangement links TRBV7-2 to TRBJ1-1, with a tentative D call TRBD1 (5 bases). CDR1 is SGHTA, CDR2 FQGNSA, per germline. V lost 4 bases and J lost 4, with 16 bases in between. The CDR3 spans 15 residues. CDR3 amino acids: CASSSSGGGSTEAFF. The CDR3 region has the DNA TGTGCCAGCAGCTCCTCGGGGGGTGGGAGCACTGAAGCTTTCTTT. The full variable domain, rest sourced from reference TRBV7-2 and TRBJ1-1, is GAGVSQSPSNKVTEKGKDVELRCDPISGHTALYWYRQSLGQGLEFLIYFQGNSAPDKSGLPSDRFSAERTGGSVSTLTIQRTQQEDSAVYLCASSSSGGGSTEAFFGQGTRLTVV.

This rearrangement joins TRBV3-1 (or the pseudogene TRBV3-2) to TRBJ1-2; 10 bases line up with TRBD1. The CDR3 covers 14 residues. Trimming removed 1 base from V and 8 bases from J; junction bases left unmatched: 4. Germline assignment: CDR1 LGHDT and CDR2 YNNKEL (reference sequence). The CDR3 protein is CASSQVGTGAGYTF. CDR3 in DNA: TGTGCCAGCAGCCAAGTGGGGACAGGGGCCGGCTACACCTTC.

The V call is TRBV30, the J call TRBJ2-7, with 8 bases fitting TRBD2. Trimming took 8 bases from V and 7 from J; bases not matched to a gene: 19. The CDR3 is made up of 15 amino acids. The germline gives CDR1 GTSNPN, CDR2 SVGIG (reference sequence). The CDR3 here is CARAQAGGLRREQYF. CDR3 DNA: TGTGCCAGGGCTCAGGCGGGAGGTCTTCGCCGGGAGCAGTACTTC.

The chain links TRBV7-7 to TRBJ1-6; D ambiguous. The CDR3 has 20 amino acids. CDR1 is SSHAT and CDR2 is FNYEAQ in the germline V gene (reference sequence). Trimming pared 5 bases from V and 0 bases from J, leaving 23 bases between. The CDR3 DNA follows: TGTGCCAGCAGCACCGGGGTGCTGATCCTAAAAAGCTCCTATAATTCACCCCTCCACTTT. Translation: CASSTGVLILKSSYNSPLHF.

The V call is TRBV7-9, the J call TRBJ1-4, with D maybe TRBD1 (6 bases). Germline CDR1 is SEHNR and CDR2 is FQNEAQ (reference sequence). The CDR3 contains 15 residues. V was cut by 5 bases and J by 3 bases, with 13 bases left in between. CDR3 sequence: CASSPQQGANEKLFF. Written as DNA, the CDR3 is TGTGCCAGCAGCCCACAACAGGGAGCTAATGAAAAACTGTTTTTT.

The V gene is TRBV29-1, the J gene TRBJ2-2; 8 bases line up with TRBD2. The CDR3 length is 16 residues. Germline trimming cut 6 bases from V and 2 bases from J; bases unmatched to any gene: 11. CDR1 and CDR2 from the germline V gene are SQVTM and ANQGSEA. The CDR3 nucleotides are TGCAGCGTCCCTAACCCCGGGACTAGAAACACCGGGGAGCTGTTTTTT. Its protein product is CSVPNPGTRNTGELFF.

The chain joins TRBV29-1 to TRBJ2-7; D gene ambiguous. Germline V gene sequence: CDR1 SQVTM, CDR2 ANQGSEA. V lost 5 bases to trimming and J lost 6 bases, with 11 bases between them. This CDR3 has 11 amino acids. CDR3 in DNA: TGCAGCGTTAAAAGAGCTGGCGAGCAGTACTTC. The encoded protein is CSVKRAGEQYF.

With respect to this clone: This specimen includes other DNA sequences encoding the same CDR3. This chain uses TRBV27 with TRBJ1-1; D ambiguous. From germline, CDR1 is MNHEY and CDR2 SMNVEV (reference sequence). V lost 4 bases and J lost 0, with 6 bases in between. This CDR3 comprises 13 residues. The DNA for the CDR3 is TGTGCCAGCAGTTGGGCGTTGAACACTGAAGCTTTCTTT. It specifies CASSWALNTEAFF.

The CDR3 DNA follows: TGCGCCAGCAGCCCCGCTGGGGGGGGTAGCGGGGCCCCATACTTC. Translation gives CASSPAGGGSGAPYF. The chain links TRBV5-1 to TRBJ2-4, with 8 bases that match TRBD2. From germline, CDR1 is SGHRS and CDR2 YFSETQ. With V trimmed by 4 bases and J by 16 bases, 19 bases remained unmatched. The length of the CDR3 is 15 residues.

The chain uses TRBV7-2 and TRBJ1-4; D is uncertain. Germline V gene data show CDR1 as SGHTA and CDR2 as FQGNSA. The CDR3 totals 16 residues. Trimming pared 1 base from V and 8 bases from J, leaving 17 bases between. CDR3 region: CASSLGTAGFWEKLFF. The CDR3 bases are TGTGCCAGCAGCTTAGGGACGGCGGGCTTTTGGGAAAAACTGTTTTTT.

The chain has TRBV7-9 and TRBJ2-7; 9 nucleotides match TRBD1. CDR1 is SEHNR, CDR2 FQNEAQ, per germline (reference sequence). The CDR3 totals 16 residues. After removal of 2 bases from V and 5 bases from J, the junction contained 10 bases not matched to a gene. CDR3 nucleotides: TGTGCCAGCAGCTTACCAGGGACAGGGAAGAGTCACGAGCAGTACTTC. Translated: CASSLPGTGKSHEQYF.

The chain combines TRBV18 with TRBJ1-5; a weak D match, TRBD1 (6 bases). CDR1 and CDR2 from the germline V gene are KGHSH and LQKENI. V dropped 3 bases and J dropped 2 bases, with 11 bases sitting between them. The CDR3 covers 15 residues. CDR3 residues: CASSPGAGGNQPQHF. For the CDR3, the DNA is TGTGCCAGCTCACCCGGGGCAGGGGGCAATCAGCCCCAGCATTTT.

The rearrangement joins TRBV7-2 to TRBJ1-2; 7 bases match TRBD1. The germline gives CDR1 SGHTA, CDR2 FQGNSA. The CDR3 is 15 amino acids. Trimming removed 5 bases from V and 0 bases from J; junction bases left unmatched: 6. The CDR3 protein is CASSTQGVSNYGYTF. The CDR3 DNA follows: TGTGCCAGCAGCACGCAGGGGGTGTCTAACTATGGCTACACCTTC.

The chain joins TRBV19 to TRBJ1-1; D unclear. This CDR3 comprises 14 residues. The V gene's germline CDR1 is LNHDA and CDR2 SQIVND (reference sequence). Trimming took off 3 bases at V and 4 bases at J, with 12 bases between the two ends. CDR3 loop: CASSMNPGSTEAFF. The CDR3 nucleotides read TGTGCCAGTAGTATGAACCCCGGGTCCACTGAAGCTTTCTTT. Full variable domain (outside the CDR3, taken from reference TRBV19 and TRBJ1-1): DGGITQSPKYLFRKEGQNVTLSCEQNLNHDAMYWYRQDPGQGLRLIYYSQIVNDFQKGDIAEGYSVSREKKESFPLTVTSAQKNPTAFYLCASSMNPGSTEAFFGQGTRLTVV.

The chain carries TRBV6-5 and TRBJ2-5; D perhaps matches TRBD1 (5 bases). V was clipped by 2 bases and J by 4 bases, with 11 bases between them. The CDR3 runs 14 residues. Germline CDR1 MNHEY, CDR2 SVGAGI. The DNA of the CDR3 is TGTGCCAGCAGTTACGTAAGGGGCACAGAGACCCAGTACTTC. This encodes CASSYVRGTETQYF.

This chain connects TRBV2 to TRBJ2-7; the D gene is possibly TRBD2 (6 bases). V lost 9 bases, J lost 2 bases, and 17 bases lay in between. This CDR3 is 14 amino acids long. Germline CDR1 reads SNHLY; CDR2 reads FYNNEI. CDR3 DNA sequence: TGTGCCAGGAATTTGGGGGGTAGGACCTACGAGCAGTACTTC. Encoded protein: CARNLGGRTYEQYF.

The chain recombines TRBV12-5 with TRBJ2-3, with a weak D call TRBD2 (6 bases). This CDR3 has 16 amino acids. The V end was cut by 0 bases, the J end by 5 bases, with 15 bases between. Germline loops: CDR1 LGHNT, CDR2 FRNRAP. CDR3 loop: CASGLVKGWGEDTQYF. The CDR3 DNA is TGTGCTAGTGGTTTGGTAAAAGGTTGGGGGGAAGATACGCAGTATTTT.

V is TRBV5-1 and J is TRBJ2-2; unclear D gene. The CDR3 is 14 residues long. With 1 base removed from V and 0 bases from J, the gap between germline ends came to 4 bases. Germline assignment: CDR1 SGHRS and CDR2 YFSETQ. CDR3: CASSLLPNTGELFF. The CDR3 DNA is TGCGCCAGCAGCTTGCTCCCGAACACCGGGGAGCTGTTTTTT. The variable domain in full, with the rest retrieved from reference TRBV5-1 and TRBJ2-2, is KAGVTQTPRYLIKTRGQQVTLSCSPISGHRSVSWYQQTPGQGLQFLFEYFSETQRNKGNFPGRFSGRQFSNSRSEMNVSTLELGDSALYLCASSLLPNTGELFFGEGSRLTVL.

The CDR3 region is CASSLTGKNYGYTF. CDR3 sequence (DNA): TGTGCCAGCAGCTTGACAGGGAAAAACTATGGCTACACCTTC. This rearrangement joins TRBV5-5 to TRBJ1-2, with a tentative D call TRBD1 (6 bases). The CDR3 spans 14 residues. The V end was cut by 1 base, the J end by 2 bases, with 9 bases between. Germline-derived CDR1 and CDR2 are SGHKS and YYEKEE (reference sequence).